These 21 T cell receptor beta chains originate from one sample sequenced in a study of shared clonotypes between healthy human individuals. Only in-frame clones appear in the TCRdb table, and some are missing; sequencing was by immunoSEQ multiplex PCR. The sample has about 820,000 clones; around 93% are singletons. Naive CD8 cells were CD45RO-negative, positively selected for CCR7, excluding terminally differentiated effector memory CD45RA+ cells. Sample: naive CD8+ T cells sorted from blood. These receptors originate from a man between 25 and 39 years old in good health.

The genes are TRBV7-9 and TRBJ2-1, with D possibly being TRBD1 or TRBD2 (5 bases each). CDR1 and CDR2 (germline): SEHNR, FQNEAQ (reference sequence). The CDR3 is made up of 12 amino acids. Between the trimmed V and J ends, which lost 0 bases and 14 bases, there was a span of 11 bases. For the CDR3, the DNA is TGTGCCAGCAGCTTAGCAAGTCGGGGCGAGTTCTTC. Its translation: CASSLASRGEFF.

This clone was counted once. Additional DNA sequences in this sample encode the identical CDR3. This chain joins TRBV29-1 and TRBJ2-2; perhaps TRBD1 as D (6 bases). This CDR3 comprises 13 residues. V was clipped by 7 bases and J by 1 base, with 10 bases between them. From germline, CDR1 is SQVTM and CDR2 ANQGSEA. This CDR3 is CSAGTLNTGELFF. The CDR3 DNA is TGCAGCGCTGGGACATTGAACACCGGGGAGCTGTTTTTT.

The CDR3 is CASSFTGEQFF. CDR3 DNA sequence: TGTGCCAGCAGTTTTACTGGGGAGCAGTTCTTC. This chain links TRBV28 with TRBJ2-1; D remains ambiguous. V was shortened by 3 bases and J by 10 bases, with 7 bases between the two germline ends. The CDR3 extends over 11 amino acids. Germline V gene sequence: CDR1 MDHEN, CDR2 SYDVKM.

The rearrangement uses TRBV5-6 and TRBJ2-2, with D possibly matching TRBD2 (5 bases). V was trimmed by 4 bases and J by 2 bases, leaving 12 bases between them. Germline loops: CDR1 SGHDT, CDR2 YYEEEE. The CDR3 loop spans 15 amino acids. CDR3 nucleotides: TGTGCCAGCAGCCAGAGAGGGCACAACACCGGGGAGCTGTTTTTT. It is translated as CASSQRGHNTGELFF.

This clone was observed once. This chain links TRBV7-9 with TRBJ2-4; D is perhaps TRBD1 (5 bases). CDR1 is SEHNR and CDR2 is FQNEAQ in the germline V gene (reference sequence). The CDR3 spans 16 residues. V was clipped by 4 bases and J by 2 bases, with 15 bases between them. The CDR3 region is CASSSESGLTKNIQYF. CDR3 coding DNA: TGTGCCAGCAGCTCCGAGTCAGGGTTGACCAAAAACATTCAGTACTTC.

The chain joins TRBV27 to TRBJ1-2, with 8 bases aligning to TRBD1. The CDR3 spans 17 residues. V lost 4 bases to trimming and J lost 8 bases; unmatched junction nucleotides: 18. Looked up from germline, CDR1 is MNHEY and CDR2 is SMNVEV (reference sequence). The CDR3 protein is CASSSNRAGTGVRGYTF. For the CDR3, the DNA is TGTGCCAGCAGTTCAAACAGGGCCGGGACAGGAGTCAGGGGCTACACCTTC.

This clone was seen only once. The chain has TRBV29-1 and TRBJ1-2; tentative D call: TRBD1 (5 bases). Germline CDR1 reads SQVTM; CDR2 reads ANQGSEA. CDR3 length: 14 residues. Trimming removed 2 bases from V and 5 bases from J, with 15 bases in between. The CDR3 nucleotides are TGCAGCGTTGAAAGCCGGGGGAGGTTTTATGGCTACACCTTC. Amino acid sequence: CSVESRGRFYGYTF.

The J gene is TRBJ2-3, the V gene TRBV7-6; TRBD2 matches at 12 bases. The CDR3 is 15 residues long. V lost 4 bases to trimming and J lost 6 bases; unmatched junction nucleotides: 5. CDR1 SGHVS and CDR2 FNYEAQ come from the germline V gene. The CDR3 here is CASSSLAGGRDTQYF. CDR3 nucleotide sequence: TGTGCCAGCAGCTCCCTAGCGGGAGGGCGGGATACGCAGTATTTT.

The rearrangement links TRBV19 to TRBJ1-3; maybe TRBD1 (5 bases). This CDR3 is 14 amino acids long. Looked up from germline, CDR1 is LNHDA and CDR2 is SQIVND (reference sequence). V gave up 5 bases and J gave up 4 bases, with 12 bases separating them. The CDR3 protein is CASSVGHLGNTIYF. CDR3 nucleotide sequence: TGTGCCAGTAGTGTTGGACATCTAGGAAACACCATATATTTT.

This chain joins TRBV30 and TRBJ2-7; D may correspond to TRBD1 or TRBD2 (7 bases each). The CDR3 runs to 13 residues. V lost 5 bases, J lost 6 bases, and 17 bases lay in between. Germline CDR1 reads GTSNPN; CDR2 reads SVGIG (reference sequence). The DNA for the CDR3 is TGTGCCTGGGGGGAGGGGGCGGGCCCCGAGCAGTACTTC. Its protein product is CAWGEGAGPEQYF.

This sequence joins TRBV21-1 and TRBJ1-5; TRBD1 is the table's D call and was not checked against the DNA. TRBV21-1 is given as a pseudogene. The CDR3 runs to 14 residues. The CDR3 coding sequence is TGTGCCAGCAGCAAAGGACAGGAGAATCAGCCCCAGCATTTT. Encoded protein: CASSKGQENQPQHF.

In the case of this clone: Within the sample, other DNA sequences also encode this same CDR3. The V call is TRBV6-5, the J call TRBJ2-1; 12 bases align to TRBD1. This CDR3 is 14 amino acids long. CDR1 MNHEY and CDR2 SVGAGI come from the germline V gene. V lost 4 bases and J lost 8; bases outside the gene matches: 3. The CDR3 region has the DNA TGTGCCAGCAGTTTGGGGACAGGGGGCTATGAGCAGTTCTTC. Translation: CASSLGTGGYEQFF.

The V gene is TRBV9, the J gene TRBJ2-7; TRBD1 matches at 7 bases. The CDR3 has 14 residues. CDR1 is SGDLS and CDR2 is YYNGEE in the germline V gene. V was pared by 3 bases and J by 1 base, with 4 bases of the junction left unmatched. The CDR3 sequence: CASSGSRGSYEQYF. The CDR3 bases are TGTGCCAGCAGCGGCTCCAGGGGGTCCTACGAGCAGTACTTC.

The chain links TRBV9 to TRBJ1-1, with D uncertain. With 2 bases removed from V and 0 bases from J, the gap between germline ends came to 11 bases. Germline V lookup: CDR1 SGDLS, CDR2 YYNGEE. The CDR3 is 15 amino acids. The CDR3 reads CASSVYDPMNTEAFF. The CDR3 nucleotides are TGTGCCAGCAGCGTCTACGACCCGATGAACACTGAAGCTTTCTTT.

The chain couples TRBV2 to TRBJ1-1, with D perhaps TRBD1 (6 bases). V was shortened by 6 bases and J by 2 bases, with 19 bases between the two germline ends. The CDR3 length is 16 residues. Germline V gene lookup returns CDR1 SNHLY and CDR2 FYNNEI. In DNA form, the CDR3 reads TGTGCCAGCAGCGGGGTGACCCGGGGGCCAAACACTGAAGCTTTCTTT. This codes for CASSGVTRGPNTEAFF. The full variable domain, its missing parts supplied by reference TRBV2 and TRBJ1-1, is EPEVTQTPSHQVTQMGQEVILRCVPISNHLYFYWYRQILGQKVEFLVSFYNNEISEKSEIFDDQFSVERPDGSNFTLKIRSTKLEDSAMYFCASSGVTRGPNTEAFFGQGTRLTVV.

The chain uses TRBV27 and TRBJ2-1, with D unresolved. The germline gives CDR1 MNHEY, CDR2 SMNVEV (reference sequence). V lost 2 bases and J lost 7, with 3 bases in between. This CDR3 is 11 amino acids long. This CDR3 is CASSLMNEQFF. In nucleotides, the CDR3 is TGTGCCAGCAGTTTAATGAATGAGCAGTTCTTC.

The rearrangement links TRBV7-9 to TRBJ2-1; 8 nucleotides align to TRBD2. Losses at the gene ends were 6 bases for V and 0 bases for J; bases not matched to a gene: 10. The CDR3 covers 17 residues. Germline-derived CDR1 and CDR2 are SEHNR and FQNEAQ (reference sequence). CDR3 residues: CASRPTSGRLSYNEQFF. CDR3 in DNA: TGTGCCAGCAGGCCCACTAGCGGACGTCTCTCCTACAATGAGCAGTTCTTC.

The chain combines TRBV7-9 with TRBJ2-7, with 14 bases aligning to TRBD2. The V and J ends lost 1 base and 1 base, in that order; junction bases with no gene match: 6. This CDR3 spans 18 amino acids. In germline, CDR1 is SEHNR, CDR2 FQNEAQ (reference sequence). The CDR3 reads CASSLGGTSGRVSYEQYF. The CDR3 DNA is TGTGCCAGCAGCTTAGGTGGGACTAGCGGGAGAGTGTCCTACGAGCAGTACTTC.

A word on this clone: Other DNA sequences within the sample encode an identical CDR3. CDR3 region: CASSLDLTTDQHF. The CDR3 DNA follows: TGTGCCAGCAGCTTAGATCTAACGACCGATCAGCATTTT. V usage is TRBV11-2 and J usage is TRBJ1-5; D is ambiguous. The CDR3 totals 13 residues. Per germline, CDR1 SGHAT and CDR2 FQNNGV. Trimming took off 0 bases at V and 13 bases at J, with 13 bases between the two ends.

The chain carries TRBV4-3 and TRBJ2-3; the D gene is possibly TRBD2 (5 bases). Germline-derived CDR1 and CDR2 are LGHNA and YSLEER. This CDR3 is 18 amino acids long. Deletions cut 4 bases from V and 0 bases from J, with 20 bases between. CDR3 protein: CASSRSRGPGFSTDTQYF. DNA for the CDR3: TGCGCCAGCAGCCGGTCTCGGGGTCCGGGCTTTAGCACAGATACGCAGTATTTT.

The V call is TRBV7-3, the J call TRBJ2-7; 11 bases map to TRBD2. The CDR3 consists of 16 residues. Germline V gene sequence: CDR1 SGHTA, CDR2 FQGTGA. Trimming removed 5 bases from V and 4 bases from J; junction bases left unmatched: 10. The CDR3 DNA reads TGTGCCAGCAGCCCCGGACTAGCGGGTTTAAATTACGAGCAGTACTTC. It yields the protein CASSPGLAGLNYEQYF.